This T cell receptor (beta chain) was identified during a study of blood T cell repertoires in COVID-19 (dated by TCRdb to 2018 to 2020). With regard to the full study: The collaborator samples originated in the United States, Italy and Spain and spanned the acute and convalescent phases of COVID-19. The material from the prospective study consisted of cDNA or gDNA derived from T cells, B-cell-depleted T cells, or PBMCs. Deeply sampled blood TCRbeta repertoires from subjects exposed to, actively infected with, or recovered from COVID-19 were included in the dataset. The repertoires were released in a freely available public database intended as a resource for research on the immune response to SARS-CoV-2. Samples came from the ongoing ImmuneRACE study (first 160 participants) plus 1,254 subjects from 6 global collaborators. Sample metadata almost always included a de-identified subject ID, COVID-19 status, age in years and sex. Where available, HLA class I and class II types were taken from metadata supplied by the sample provider and were not determined by assay-based typing. Overall study outcomes, separate from this receptor: The quantity of clinical and demographic metadata differed by source and by participant and was supplied without curation.

Worth noting for this clone: It lacks a known antigen. The sample holds no much larger clone one base away, and base qualities are not on file.

Deletion took 4 bases off V and 2 bases off J, with a span of 15 bases between the germline ends. The CDR3 sequence holds 16 residues, the cysteine and phenylalanine included. Of all the DNA, just the CDR3 is kept, 48 bases in frame from base 1. The germline V gene (reference sequence) specifies LGHDT as CDR1 and YNNKEL as CDR2. TCRbeta CDR3 regions were amplified from genomic DNA by means of the immunoSEQ Assay, a bias-controlled multiplex PCR. The paper's processing steps were these. Within the assay, amplification of reference gene primers was used to estimate how many nucleated cells each sample contained. To quantify the absolute abundance of each unique TCRbeta CDR3 rearrangement, sequence reads were collapsed and filtered. For each sample, productive Simpson clonality was calculated as the square root of Simpson's diversity index across productive rearrangements. The source is immuneACCESS, and TCRdb retained only in-frame sequences with V and J called. Part of the clones is not carried over; for the studies checked, unresolved V genes explain less than half of this, and the remainder is unexplained. That table gives V, J and clone size, and the DNA gave D and trimming. The sample table holds over 100,000 clones, of which 70% to 85% were seen once. The top ten hold approximately 3.3% of the sample.

Collaborating institutions collected whole blood in K2EDTA tubes following their own protocols. For TCRbeta analysis, collaborators shipped samples as frozen whole blood, isolated PBMCs, or DNA extracted from either of those sample types. This chain is built from TRBV3-1 (or the pseudogene TRBV3-2) and TRBJ1-5; too little of a D gene remains to name it. This TCR derives from a woman of 80 years or more with active or convalescent COVID-19. The sample taken for sequencing was peripheral blood. CDR3 sequence: CASSPADKLGNQPQHF. DNA sequence: TGTGCCAGCAGCCCGGCTGACAAGCTCGGCAATCAGCCCCAGCATTTT.